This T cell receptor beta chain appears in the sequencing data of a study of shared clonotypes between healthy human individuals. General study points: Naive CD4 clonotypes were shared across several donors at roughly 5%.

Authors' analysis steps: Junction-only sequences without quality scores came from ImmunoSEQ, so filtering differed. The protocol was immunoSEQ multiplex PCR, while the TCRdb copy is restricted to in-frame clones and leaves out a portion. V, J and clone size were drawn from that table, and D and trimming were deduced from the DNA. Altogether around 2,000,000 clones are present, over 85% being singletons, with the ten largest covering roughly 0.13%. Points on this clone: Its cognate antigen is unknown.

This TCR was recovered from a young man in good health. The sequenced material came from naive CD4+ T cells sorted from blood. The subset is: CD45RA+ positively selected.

CDR3 residues: CATYSEWQEYGYTF. In DNA, the CDR3 is TGTGCCACCTACTCGGAGTGGCAGGAGTATGGCTACACCTTC. The gene calls are TRBV6-5 and TRBJ1-2; D ambiguous. The V gene's germline CDR1 is MNHEY and CDR2 SVGAGI. Trimming pared 10 bases from V and 5 bases from J, leaving 20 bases between. The CDR3 consists of 14 residues.